This is a list of T cell receptor beta chains from one sample in a study of T cell repertoires in cytomegalovirus infection. TCRdb re-analysed the reads in MiXCR, keeping a single row per CDR3 protein. Of a few hundred thousand distinct CDR3 sequences listed, 40% were seen once; the top ten hold over 45%. No cognate antigen is known for these TCRs. The sample consisted of cultured PBMCs, taken from culture after CMV antigen stimulation. The receptor source for this set is a human donor in good health (CMV status not recorded). Some clones in this sample may be carry-over from other donors' samples. CDR3s include the opening cysteine and the closing phenylalanine or tryptophan. The D gene is left open where the match is weak. Size values are once, few and many counts, or a class for expanded clones, and some rows have none.

abundance	v_gene	d_gene	j_gene	CDR3aa	CDR3nt
-	TRBV2	-	TRBJ1-1	CASSGGGRSTEAFF	TGTGCCAGCAGTGGGGGCGGGCGGAGCACTGAAGCTTTCTTT
-	TRBV20-1	-	TRBJ2-3	CSARGGLDTQYF	TGCAGTGCTAGAGGTGGACTGGATACGCAGTATTTT
few	TRBV7-2	-	TRBJ2-6	CASSRTGANVLTF	TGTGCCAGTAGCAGGACTGGGGCCAACGTCCTGACTTTC
-	TRBV11-2	-	TRBJ2-2	CASRTVPKKLTQNTGELFF	TGTGCCAGCAGGACAGTCCCGAAAAAGCTGACCCAGAACACCGGGGAGCTGTTTTTT
-	TRBV7-8	-	TRBJ2-7	CASSLMVRDSYEQYF	TGTGCCAGCAGCTTAATGGTACGGGACTCCTACGAGCAGTACTTC
-	TRBV12-3/TRBV12-4	-	TRBJ1-1	CASTTSWRGTEAFF	TGTGCCAGCACAACCTCGTGGAGGGGCACTGAAGCTTTCTTT
-	TRBV12-3/TRBV12-4	TRBD2	TRBJ2-5	CASSSSGTSGKTQYF	TGTGCCAGCAGTTCCTCCGGGACTAGCGGGAAGACCCAGTACTTC
-	TRBV7-2	TRBD1	TRBJ2-1	CASSSSGTGPGEQFF	TGTGCCAGCAGCTCCTCCGGGACAGGGCCGGGGGAGCAGTTCTTC
few	TRBV20-1	-	TRBJ1-1	CSARDGTEYTEAFF	TGCAGTGCTAGAGATGGCACAGAATACACTGAAGCTTTCTTT
-	TRBV7-2	TRBD2	TRBJ2-1	CASSFGVGGLGDNEQFF	TGTGCCAGCAGCTTCGGTGTCGGAGGACTAGGTGACAATGAGCAGTTCTTC
-	TRBV20-1	-	TRBJ1-4	CSAALTDESTNEKLFF	TGCAGTGCTGCATTAACGGATGAATCAACTAATGAAAAACTGTTTTTT
-	TRBV5-4	TRBD2	TRBJ2-5	CASRVAGVGETQYF	TGTGCCAGCAGAGTAGCGGGAGTGGGAGAGACCCAGTACTTC
few	TRBV11-2	-	TRBJ2-1	CASSFRSGFRVNEQFF	TGTGCCAGCAGCTTCAGATCCGGCTTCAGGGTGAATGAGCAGTTCTTC
-	TRBV6-6	TRBD2	TRBJ2-3	CASSPREGPESDTQYF	TGTGCCAGCAGCCCGCGGGAGGGCCCGGAATCAGATACGCAGTATTTT
-	TRBV7-9	TRBD2	TRBJ2-1	CASSFGLAEREQFF	TGTGCCAGCAGCTTTGGACTAGCGGAAAGAGAGCAGTTCTTC
-	TRBV2	TRBD1	TRBJ2-5	CASSWTGVRVETQYF	TGTGCCAGCAGCTGGACAGGGGTGCGTGTGGAGACCCAGTACTTC